The 16 T cell receptor beta chains below come from one sample, sequenced in a study of blood T cell repertoires in COVID-19. Profiled with immunoSEQ multiplex PCR; TCRdb holds only in-frame clones, not every one. Here the sample spans 150,000 to 200,000 clones, approximately 90% being singletons. The sequencing sample was made of peripheral blood. All receptors derive from a man aged 35 to 55 with active or convalescent COVID-19.

The chain recombines TRBV7-9 with TRBJ2-1; possible D gene TRBD2, 6 bases. This CDR3 region has 14 residues. Trimming stripped 1 base from V and 5 bases from J, with 9 bases between. Germline V gene sequence: CDR1 SEHNR, CDR2 FQNEAQ (reference sequence). The CDR3 DNA sequence: TGTGCCAGCAGCTTAGTAGGAGGGCACAATGAGCAGTTCTTC. Protein sequence: CASSLVGGHNEQFF.

The chain has TRBV5-6 and TRBJ1-6; possible D gene TRBD1, 6 bases. Germline values: CDR1 SGHDT, CDR2 YYEEEE. The CDR3 sequence is 13 residues long. V was shortened by 6 bases and J by 6 bases, with 10 bases between the two germline ends. CDR3 loop: CASNREGNSPLHF. The CDR3, as DNA: TGTGCCAGCAACAGGGAGGGTAATTCACCCCTCCACTTT.

This sequence joins TRBV11-1 and TRBJ1-3, with 11 bases fitting TRBD1. Per germline, CDR1 SGHAT and CDR2 FQDESV (reference sequence). V lost 4 bases, J lost 0 bases, and 2 bases stayed unmatched. The CDR3 totals 16 residues. The CDR3 loop reads CASSSGTGGSGNTIYF. In DNA, the CDR3 is TGTGCCAGCAGCTCAGGGACAGGGGGCTCTGGAAACACCATATATTTT.

This chain links TRBV3-1 (or the pseudogene TRBV3-2) with TRBJ1-1; D ambiguous. V lost 1 base and J lost 5, with 17 bases in between. This CDR3 is built from 16 residues. Germline V gene sequence: CDR1 LGHDT, CDR2 YNNKEL (reference sequence). CDR3 DNA: TGTGCCAGCAGCCAAGTTTCCGGGGTCCCGAAGACTGAAGCTTTCTTT. This encodes CASSQVSGVPKTEAFF.

The count of this clone is one. This sequence joins TRBV19 and TRBJ1-5, with D possibly matching TRBD1 (6 bases). Trimming stripped 7 bases from V and 6 bases from J, with 16 bases between. The CDR3 covers 14 residues. The germline gives CDR1 LNHDA, CDR2 SQIVND (reference sequence). CDR3 sequence: CASTTGRGTQPQHF. The CDR3 bases are TGTGCCAGTACCACAGGGCGAGGTACTCAGCCCCAGCATTTT.

The CDR3, as DNA: TGTGCCACCAGTGATTCCACTCAGGGGGCCGGGCAGCCCCAGCATTTT. Amino acid sequence: CATSDSTQGAGQPQHF. The chain links TRBV24-1 to TRBJ1-5, with TRBD1 identical over 8 bases. The CDR3 length is 16 residues. Germline V gene sequence: CDR1 KGHDR, CDR2 SFDVKD. The ends lost 2 bases at V and 7 bases at J; junction bases unmatched: 9.

The chain's CDR3 is CSVDRVGAEAFF. CDR3 DNA: TGCAGCGTTGACAGGGTGGGCGCTGAAGCTTTCTTT. The rearrangement joins TRBV29-1 to TRBJ1-1, with a weak D call TRBD1 (5 bases). V was shortened by 3 bases and J by 6 bases, with 11 bases between the two germline ends. This CDR3 has 12 amino acids. CDR1 and CDR2 (germline): SQVTM, ANQGSEA.

This rearrangement joins TRBV25-1 to TRBJ1-4; the D is unclear. CDR1 is MGHDK and CDR2 is SYGVNS in the germline V gene. The length of the CDR3 is 13 residues. V dropped 3 bases and J dropped 8 bases, with 10 bases sitting between them. CDR3 residues: CASSEPEREKLFF. As DNA, the CDR3 is TGTGCCAGCAGTGAGCCGGAGAGGGAAAAACTGTTTTTT.

This rearrangement joins TRBV20-1 to TRBJ2-1, with D uncertain. Trimming removed 6 bases at V and 4 bases at J, with 7 bases between. CDR1 and CDR2 (germline): DFQATT, SNEGSKA (reference sequence). The CDR3 totals 11 residues. The CDR3 DNA reads as TGCAGTGCCCCCCGGTACAATGAGCAGTTCTTC. Its translation: CSAPRYNEQFF.

The chain employs TRBV6-5 and TRBJ1-2; 11 positions match TRBD1. V lost 0 bases to trimming and J lost 4 bases; unmatched junction nucleotides: 1. Germline V gene lookup returns CDR1 MNHEY and CDR2 SVGAGI. The CDR3 is 15 amino acids. CDR3 residues: CASSYSGTGGYGYTF. DNA of the CDR3: TGTGCCAGCAGTTACTCTGGGACAGGGGGCTATGGCTACACCTTC.

This clone was found once. This rearrangement joins TRBV11-2 to TRBJ2-7, with D uncertain. This CDR3 comprises 18 residues. Trimming removed 1 base at V and 1 base at J, with 20 bases between. Germline-derived CDR1 and CDR2 are SGHAT and FQNNGV. The CDR3, as DNA: TGTGCCAGCAGCTTAGCCCTCCCAACGGCGGCCCTGTCCTACGAGCAGTACTTC. This encodes CASSLALPTAALSYEQYF. Drawing the rest from reference TRBV11-2 and TRBJ2-7, the complete variable domain is EAGVAQSPRYKIIEKRQSVAFWCNPISGHATLYWYQQILGQGPKLLIQFQNNGVVDDSQLPKDRFSAERLKGVDSTLKIQPAKLEDSAVYLCASSLALPTAALSYEQYFGPGTRLTVT.

The chain recombines TRBV2 with TRBJ2-2; the match to TRBD2 covers 11 bases. Germline V lookup: CDR1 SNHLY, CDR2 FYNNEI. CDR3 length: 16 amino acids. Losses at the gene ends were 6 bases for V and 5 bases for J; bases not matched to a gene: 8. CDR3 sequence (DNA): TGTGCCAGCAGGAATAGCGGGGGGGCTAGGACCGGGGAGCTGTTTTTT. Translating it yields CASRNSGGARTGELFF.

The chain is built from TRBV4-1 and TRBJ2-1, with TRBD2 matching 7 bases. Germline assignment: CDR1 MGHRA and CDR2 YSYEKL. V was pared by 1 base and J by 7 bases, with 10 bases of the junction left unmatched. This CDR3 is 16 amino acids long. CDR3 sequence (DNA): TGCGCCAGCAGCCAAGTTGGGCTAGCGGACGGGAATGAGCAGTTCTTC. Amino acid sequence: CASSQVGLADGNEQFF.

This clone was counted a few times. The rearrangement links TRBV5-8 to TRBJ1-3; D may be TRBD1 (6 bases). The V and J ends lost 2 bases and 0 bases respectively, with 12 bases between them. Germline CDR1 and CDR2: SGHTS and YDEGEE. This CDR3 comprises 16 residues. CDR3 amino acids: CASSFGTTISGNTIYF. The DNA for the CDR3 is TGTGCCAGCAGCTTCGGGACAACGATCTCTGGAAACACCATATATTTT.

This chain uses TRBV5-1 with TRBJ2-7; 7 nucleotides align to TRBD2. Trimming removed 7 bases from V and 2 bases from J; junction bases left unmatched: 9. Germline V CDR1 and CDR2: SGHRS, YFSETQ. There are 14 residues in the CDR3. CDR3 amino acids: CASAEVAGAYEQYF. As DNA, the CDR3 is TGCGCCAGCGCAGAGGTAGCGGGTGCCTACGAGCAGTACTTC.

The chain employs TRBV6-6 and TRBJ2-7; 12 nucleotides line up with TRBD2. With 7 bases clipped from V and 6 bases from J, the junction kept 10 bases outside the gene matches. Germline lookup yields CDR1 MNHNY and CDR2 SVGAGI (reference sequence). There are 15 residues in the CDR3. CDR3 protein: CASNPSGRDGGEQYF. The CDR3 DNA is TGTGCCAGCAATCCTAGCGGGAGGGACGGGGGCGAGCAGTACTTC.